These 11 T cell receptor beta chains originate from one sample sequenced in a study of OX40 agonist ivuxolimab in advanced cancers. Some clones are missing from TCRdb's copy, which holds only in-frame ones; the method was immunoSEQ multiplex PCR. The sample records approximately 58,000 clones, around 90% being singletons. Sequencing used CD4+ or CD8+ T cells sorted from blood, obtained in a trial of the OX40 agonist ivuxolimab. Receptor source: an adult with an advanced solid tumor such as melanoma, head and neck, liver or kidney cancer.

The chain couples TRBV6-5 to TRBJ2-5; D gene ambiguous. The J call may be incorrect, as the DNA end agrees better with TRBJ2-7. The CDR3 is 14 residues long. Germline CDR1 MNHEY, CDR2 SVGAGI. The CDR3 spells CASRVTRTAYEQYF. DNA of the CDR3: TGTGCCAGCAGGGTGACAAGGACGGCCTACGAGCAGTACTTC.

This chain joins TRBV7-6 and TRBJ2-3; 14 bases align to TRBD2. Looked up from germline, CDR1 is SGHVS and CDR2 is FNYEAQ. The CDR3 length is 21 residues. The ends lost 3 bases at V and 3 bases at J; junction bases unmatched: 17. The CDR3 bases are TGTGCCAGCAGCTTCCGCTACGGGACTAGCGGGAGTCGTGGGGGGACAGATACGCAGTATTTT. Protein product: CASSFRYGTSGSRGGTDTQYF.

J is TRBJ2-7 and V is TRBV10-3; the D is unclear. The CDR3 spans 15 residues. Trimming took off 3 bases at V and 2 bases at J, with 14 bases between the two ends. Germline lookup yields CDR1 ENHRY and CDR2 SYGVKD. Here the CDR3 DNA reads TGTGCCATCAGTGATAGGGTTCGGCAGGCCTACGAGCAGTACTTC. Translation: CAISDRVRQAYEQYF.

This chain links TRBV4-1 with TRBJ1-2, with 8 bases aligning to TRBD1. Losses at the gene ends were 4 bases for V and 4 bases for J; bases not matched to a gene: 5. The germline V gene has CDR1 MGHRA and CDR2 YSYEKL. The CDR3 contains 14 residues. CDR3 protein: CASSLGQGTYGYTF. The CDR3 nucleotides read TGCGCCAGCAGCCTCGGACAGGGAACCTATGGCTACACCTTC.

The chain uses TRBV7-9 and TRBJ2-6; no reliable D call. Germline CDR1 reads SEHNR; CDR2 reads FQNEAQ (reference sequence). This CDR3 region has 16 residues. V lost 3 bases and J 0 bases, leaving 9 bases between the germline ends. CDR3 loop: CASSFEKDSGANVLTF. Written as DNA, the CDR3 is TGTGCCAGCAGCTTCGAGAAGGACTCTGGGGCCAACGTCCTGACTTTC.

The chain combines TRBV30 with TRBJ1-5; D possibly corresponds to TRBD1 (5 bases). Germline V gene lookup returns CDR1 GTSNPN and CDR2 SVGIG (reference sequence). This CDR3 spans 13 amino acids. Trimming pared 3 bases from V and 9 bases from J, leaving 15 bases between. CDR3 sequence (DNA): TGTGCCTGGAGAGAGACAGTCCACGGGCCCCAGCATTTT. Translating it yields CAWRETVHGPQHF. Using reference TRBV30 and TRBJ1-5 for the parts outside the CDR3, the full variable domain is SQTIHQWPATLVQPVGSPLSLECTVEGTSNPNLYWYRQAAGRGLQLLFYSVGIGQISSEVPQNLSASRPQDRQFILSSKKLLLSDSGFYLCAWRETVHGPQHFGDGTRLSIL.

This chain uses TRBV30 with TRBJ1-2, with TRBD1 matching over 9 bases. The CDR3 has 14 residues. Germline V lookup: CDR1 GTSNPN, CDR2 SVGIG (reference sequence). V gave up 3 bases and J gave up 8 bases; unmatched junction bases: 10. The CDR3 region is CAWRSRDRVGGYTF. In nucleotides, the CDR3 is TGTGCCTGGAGGTCCCGGGACAGGGTAGGAGGCTACACCTTC.

The rearrangement uses TRBV10-3 and TRBJ1-2, with D possibly TRBD1 on 5 matching bases. Germline V lookup: CDR1 ENHRY, CDR2 SYGVKD. Trimming removed 6 bases at V and 5 bases at J, with 16 bases between. The CDR3 is 14 residues long. The CDR3 DNA sequence: TGTGCCATCAGATCGGACATTGACCTTTATGGCTACACCTTC. Protein product: CAIRSDIDLYGYTF.

J is TRBJ1-5 and V is TRBV10-3; the D gene is possibly TRBD1 (5 bases). V gave up 4 bases and J gave up 5 bases, with 12 bases separating them. CDR3 length equals 14 residues. The germline V gene has CDR1 ENHRY and CDR2 SYGVKD. The CDR3: CAISGGLGDQPQHF. CDR3 coding DNA: TGTGCCATCAGTGGGGGTCTGGGGGATCAGCCCCAGCATTTT.

The J gene is TRBJ2-1, the V gene TRBV6-5; tentatively, D is TRBD2 (6 bases). Germline CDR1 MNHEY, CDR2 SVGAGI. The CDR3 is made up of 11 amino acids. Trimming shortened V by 8 bases and J by 6 bases, and 8 bases separated the two germline ends. This chain's CDR3 is CASAGSNEQFF. CDR3 coding DNA: TGTGCCAGCGCGGGGAGCAATGAGCAGTTCTTC.

The chain has TRBV6-5 and TRBJ2-5, with unresolved D. V lost 5 bases and J lost 5, with 12 bases in between. This CDR3 is built from 13 residues. The germline gives CDR1 MNHEY, CDR2 SVGAGI. Here the CDR3 reads CASSLSRLETQYF. The DNA for the CDR3 is TGTGCCAGCAGTCTATCGCGTTTGGAGACCCAGTACTTC.